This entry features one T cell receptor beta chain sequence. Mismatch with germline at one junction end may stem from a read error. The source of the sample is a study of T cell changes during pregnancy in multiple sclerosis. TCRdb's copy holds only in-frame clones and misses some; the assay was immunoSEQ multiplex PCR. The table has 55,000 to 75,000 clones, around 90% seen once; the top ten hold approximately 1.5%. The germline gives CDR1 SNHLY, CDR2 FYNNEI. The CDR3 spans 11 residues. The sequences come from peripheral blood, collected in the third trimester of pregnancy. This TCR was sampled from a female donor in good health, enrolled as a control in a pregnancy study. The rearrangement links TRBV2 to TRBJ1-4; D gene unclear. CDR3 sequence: CASSEGPGSTF. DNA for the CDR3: TGTGCCAGCAGTGAAGGACCGGGATCAACCTTT. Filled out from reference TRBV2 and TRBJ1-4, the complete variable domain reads EPEVTQTPSHQVTQMGQEVILRCVPISNHLYFYWYRQILGQKVEFLVSFYNNEISEKSEIFDDQFSVERPDGSNFTLKIRSTKLEDSAMYFCASSEGPGSTFGSGTQLSVL.